The present TCR beta chain was sequenced within a study of cytomegalovirus exposure and HLA in healthy donors. Study-wide findings and caveats: Usually a TCR sequence was rare, but some public TCRs were found in many donors. Under in vitro conditions, three CMV-associated chains were confirmed as specific for CMV antigens.

The donors were members of the validation cohort comprising over 100 subjects, separate from the roughly 700-subject first cohort. Sequencing used immunoSEQ multiplex PCR; TCRdb keeps in-frame clones, though not all of them. The sample lists 55,000 to 65,000 clones, about nine tenths seen once, with 1% to 1.2% in the top ten. Trimming shortened V by 3 bases and J by 5 bases, and 8 bases separated the two germline ends. The CDR3 spans 12 residues. The V gene's germline CDR1 is MDHEN and CDR2 SYDVKM. Note on this clone: The antigen remains undetermined.

The chain uses TRBV28 and TRBJ2-7; D gene unclear. Sequenced: PBMCs. This receptor was identified in a man between 18 and 29 years old in good health and CMV-seronegative. CDR3: CASSFPSHEQYF. The CDR3 DNA is TGTGCCAGCAGTTTTCCGAGTCACGAGCAGTACTTC.